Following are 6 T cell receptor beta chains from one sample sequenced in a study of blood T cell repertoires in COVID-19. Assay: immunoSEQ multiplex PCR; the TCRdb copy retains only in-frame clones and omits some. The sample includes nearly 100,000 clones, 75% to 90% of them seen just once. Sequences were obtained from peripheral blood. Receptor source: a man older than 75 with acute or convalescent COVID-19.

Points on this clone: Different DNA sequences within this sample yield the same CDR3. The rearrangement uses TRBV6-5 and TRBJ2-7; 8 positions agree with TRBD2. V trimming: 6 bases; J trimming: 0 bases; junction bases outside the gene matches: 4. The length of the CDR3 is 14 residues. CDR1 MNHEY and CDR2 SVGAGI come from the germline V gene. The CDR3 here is CASRRTSGSYEQYF. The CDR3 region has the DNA TGTGCCAGCAGACGAACTAGCGGCTCCTACGAGCAGTACTTC.

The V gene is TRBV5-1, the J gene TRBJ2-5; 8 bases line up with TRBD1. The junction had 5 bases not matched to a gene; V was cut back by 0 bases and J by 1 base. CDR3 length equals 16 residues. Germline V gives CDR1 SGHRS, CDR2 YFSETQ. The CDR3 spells CASSLGDRGLQETQYF. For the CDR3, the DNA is TGCGCCAGCAGCTTGGGAGACAGGGGACTCCAAGAGACCCAGTACTTC.

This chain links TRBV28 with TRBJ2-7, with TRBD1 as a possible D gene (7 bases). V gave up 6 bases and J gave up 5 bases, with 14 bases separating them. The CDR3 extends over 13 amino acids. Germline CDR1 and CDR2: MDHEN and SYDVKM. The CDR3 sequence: CASSIQGGHEQYF. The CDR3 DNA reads TGTGCCAGCAGCATCCAGGGGGGCCACGAGCAGTACTTC.

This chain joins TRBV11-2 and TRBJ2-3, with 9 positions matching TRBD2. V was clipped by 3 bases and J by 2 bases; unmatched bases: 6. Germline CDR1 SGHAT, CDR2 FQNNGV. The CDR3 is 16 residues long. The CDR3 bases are TGTGCCAGCAGCTTCCTAATAGCGGGAGCCACAGATACGCAGTATTTT. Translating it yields CASSFLIAGATDTQYF.

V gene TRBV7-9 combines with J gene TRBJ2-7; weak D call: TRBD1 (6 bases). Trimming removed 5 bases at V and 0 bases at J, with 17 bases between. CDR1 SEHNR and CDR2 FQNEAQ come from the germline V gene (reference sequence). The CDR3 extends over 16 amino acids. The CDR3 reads CASSPSAAGASYEQYF. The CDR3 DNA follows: TGTGCCAGCAGCCCCAGCGCCGCAGGGGCCTCCTACGAGCAGTACTTC.

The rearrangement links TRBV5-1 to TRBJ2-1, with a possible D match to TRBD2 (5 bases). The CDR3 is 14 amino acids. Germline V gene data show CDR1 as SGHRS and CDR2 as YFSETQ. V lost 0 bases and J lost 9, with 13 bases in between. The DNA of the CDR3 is TGCGCCAGCAGCTTGGACACCCCTCGGGGTGAGCAGTTCTTC. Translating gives CASSLDTPRGEQFF.